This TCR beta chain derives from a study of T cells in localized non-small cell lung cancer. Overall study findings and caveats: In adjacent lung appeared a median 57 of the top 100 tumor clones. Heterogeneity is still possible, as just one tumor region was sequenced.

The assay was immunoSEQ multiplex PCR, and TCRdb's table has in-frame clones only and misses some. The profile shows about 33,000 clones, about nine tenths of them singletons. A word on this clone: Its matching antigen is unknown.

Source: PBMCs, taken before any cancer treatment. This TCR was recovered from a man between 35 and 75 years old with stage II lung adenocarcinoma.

The CDR3 DNA reads as TGTGCCAGCAGCTTATTCATCAATGGGGGGGAGCTGTTTTTT. Its translation is CASSLFINGGELFF. The chain employs TRBV11-1 and TRBJ2-2; unclear D gene. From germline, CDR1 is SGHAT and CDR2 FQDESV (reference sequence). Trimming stripped 2 bases from V and 8 bases from J, with 12 bases between. CDR3 length equals 14 residues.